Sequencing of this T cell receptor (beta chain) was carried out in a study of blood T cell repertoires in COVID-19. About the study: From the United States, Italy and Spain came samples of acute and convalescent COVID-19. Nucleic acid was either cDNA or gDNA, and it came from T cells, B-cell-depleted T cells, or PBMCs.

J was trimmed by 1 base and V by 5 bases; bases with no gene match: 4. Germline lookup yields CDR1 MDHEN and CDR2 SYDVKM. There are 14 residues in the CDR3. Authors' methods: Amplifying reference gene primers gave estimates of nucleated cell counts. Measured with immunoSEQ multiplex PCR; TCRdb has only the in-frame clones, and not every one. V and J calls and clone size come straight from that table; D and trimming were deduced from the DNA. Here the sample spans 200,000 to 250,000 clones, about 84% being singletons. The TCR comes from a human donor in a cohort sampled during active COVID-19. The specimen was peripheral blood. V gene TRBV28 combines with J gene TRBJ1-2; the match to TRBD1 covers 7 bases. The CDR3 here is CASSPTGINYGYTF. Here the CDR3 DNA reads TGTGCCAGCAGTCCGACAGGGATTAACTATGGCTACACCTTC.